A single sample gave rise to the 30 T cell receptor beta chains below, sequenced in a study of blood T cell repertoires in COVID-19. Clones were sequenced by immunoSEQ multiplex PCR, and TCRdb holds only the in-frame ones, with some missing. The table shows about 80,000 clones, with around 80% occurring only once. Sequencing was performed on peripheral blood. The receptors originated from a man aged 55 to 69 with COVID-19, enrolled during active disease.

This clone occurred a few times. V and J are TRBV24-1 and TRBJ2-1; 7 nucleotides agree with TRBD1. This CDR3 spans 15 amino acids. Germline V gene sequence: CDR1 KGHDR, CDR2 SFDVKD. J lost 5 bases, V lost 4 bases, and 7 bases had no gene match. This CDR3 is CATSEPRTGNNEQFF. The DNA of the CDR3 is TGTGCCACCAGTGAACCTAGGACAGGTAACAATGAGCAGTTCTTC.

This CDR3 reads CASSLAPYNEQFF. In DNA form, the CDR3 reads TGCGCCAGCAGCTTGGCCCCGTACAATGAGCAGTTCTTC. The chain is built from TRBV5-1 and TRBJ2-1, with no clear D. The length of the CDR3 is 13 residues. In germline, CDR1 is SGHRS, CDR2 YFSETQ. V was trimmed by 0 bases and J by 4 bases, leaving 5 bases between them.

The V and J genes are TRBV11-3 and TRBJ2-2; D is undetermined. Germline V lookup: CDR1 SGHNT, CDR2 YENEEA. V was cut by 3 bases and J by 1 base, with 12 bases left in between. The CDR3 covers 16 residues. The CDR3 nucleotides are TGTGCCAGCAGCTTGGGCAGAGTGATGAACACCGGGGAGCTGTTTTTT. As protein: CASSLGRVMNTGELFF.

The chain is built from TRBV30 and TRBJ1-4; TRBD1 agrees at 10 bases. V gave up 3 bases and J gave up 7 bases; unmatched junction bases: 5. The germline CDR1 and CDR2 sequences are GTSNPN and SVGIG (reference sequence). The CDR3 contains 14 residues. CDR3 amino acids: CAWRTGGRGEKLFF. The DNA for the CDR3 is TGTGCCTGGAGGACAGGGGGCAGGGGTGAAAAACTGTTTTTT.

The V and J genes are TRBV9 and TRBJ1-2; TRBD1 is a possible D gene (5 bases). V lost 4 bases, J lost 4 bases, and 17 bases lay in between. This CDR3 contains 15 residues. Germline V gene lookup returns CDR1 SGDLS and CDR2 YYNGEE. The CDR3 sequence is CASSREALGGYGYTF. CDR3 bases: TGTGCCAGCAGCCGCGAGGCTTTGGGGGGCTATGGCTACACCTTC. The entire variable domain, with the rest obtained from reference TRBV9 and TRBJ1-2, is as follows: DSGVTQTPKHLITATGQRVTLRCSPRSGDLSVYWYQQSLDQGLQFLIQYYNGEERAKGNILERFSAQQFPDLHSELNLSSLELGDSALYFCASSREALGGYGYTFGSGTRLTVV.

This clone was seen a single time. This chain joins TRBV19 and TRBJ2-3; a weak D match, TRBD2 (6 bases). CDR3 length equals 15 residues. From germline, CDR1 is LNHDA and CDR2 SQIVND (reference sequence). The V end was cut by 5 bases, the J end by 2 bases, with 14 bases between. The CDR3 here is CASSLIAAYTDTQYF. CDR3 nucleotides: TGTGCCAGTAGTCTCATAGCGGCGTACACAGATACGCAGTATTTT.

This clone is a singleton in its sample. This chain uses TRBV11-2 with TRBJ2-7, with D hard to call. V was pared by 4 bases and J by 4 bases, with 5 bases between. Germline assignment: CDR1 SGHAT and CDR2 FQNNGV. The CDR3 loop spans 11 amino acids. The CDR3 sequence is CASSSGYEQYF. In DNA form, the CDR3 reads TGTGCCAGCAGCTCCGGGTACGAGCAGTACTTC.

The rearrangement links TRBV10-3 to TRBJ2-1; TRBD2 matches at 8 bases. Germline CDR1 ENHRY, CDR2 SYGVKD. V lost 4 bases and J lost 4; bases outside the gene matches: 6. This CDR3 region has 15 residues. The CDR3 reads CAISVSGEPYNEQFF. CDR3 nucleotide sequence: TGTGCCATCAGTGTTAGCGGGGAGCCTTACAATGAGCAGTTCTTC.

The chain has TRBV27 and TRBJ2-1, with 8 positions matching TRBD2. With 9 bases clipped from V and 6 bases from J, the junction kept 16 bases outside the gene matches. The length of the CDR3 is 16 residues. The V gene's germline CDR1 is MNHEY and CDR2 SMNVEV (reference sequence). DNA for the CDR3: TGTGCCAGGGACCCGAGCCTAGCGGGCCCAGGCAATGAGCAGTTCTTC. It translates to CARDPSLAGPGNEQFF.

This chain uses TRBV19 with TRBJ2-1; 12 nucleotides match TRBD2. CDR3 length: 15 amino acids. Germline CDR1 reads LNHDA; CDR2 reads SQIVND (reference sequence). Trimming cost V 5 bases and J 8 bases; bases outside gene matches: 7. Written as DNA, the CDR3 is TGTGCCAGTAGTCTCCGGACTAGCGGGACCTATGAGCAGTTCTTC. It is translated as CASSLRTSGTYEQFF.

The rearrangement uses TRBV29-1 and TRBJ2-1, with D perhaps TRBD2 (7 bases). The V end was cut by 7 bases, the J end by 8 bases, with 21 bases between. This CDR3 comprises 14 residues. The germline CDR1 and CDR2 sequences are SQVTM and ANQGSEA. The CDR3 sequence is CSGSGGGGSDEQFF. The CDR3 coding sequence is TGCAGCGGGTCCGGTGGGGGCGGGAGCGATGAGCAGTTCTTC.

This clone showed up just once. The V gene is TRBV27, the J gene TRBJ2-1; TRBD2 matches at 8 bases. In germline, CDR1 is MNHEY, CDR2 SMNVEV (reference sequence). The V gene end was trimmed by 4 bases and the J gene end by 3 bases; junction bases not matched to a gene: 8. The CDR3 sequence is 16 residues long. CDR3 nucleotide sequence: TGTGCCAGCAGTTCCCCGAGTAGCGGGATCTACAATGAGCAGTTCTTC. Translation gives CASSSPSSGIYNEQFF.

The rearrangement links TRBV5-4 to TRBJ1-3; D not resolved. Germline CDR1 reads SGHNT; CDR2 reads YYREEE (reference sequence). Trimming removed 4 bases at V and 0 bases at J, with 8 bases between. The CDR3 covers 14 residues. The CDR3 nucleotides read TGTGCCAGCAGCCTAGGAAGCTCTGGAAACACCATATATTTT. This sequence encodes CASSLGSSGNTIYF. Looking up the rest from reference TRBV5-4 and TRBJ1-3 gives the full variable domain: ETGVTQSPTHLIKTRGQQVTLRCSSQSGHNTVSWYQQALGQGPQFIFQYYREEENGRGNFPPRFSGLQFPNYSSELNVNALELDDSALYLCASSLGSSGNTIYFGEGSWLTVV.

This clone was observed once. The rearrangement uses TRBV6-2 or TRBV6-3 and TRBJ2-1; TRBD2 matches at 10 bases. Germline-derived CDR1 and CDR2 are MNHEY and SVGEGT. This CDR3 has 14 amino acids. With V trimmed by 5 bases and J by 7 bases, 5 bases remained unmatched. The CDR3 coding sequence is TGTGCCAGCAGTGAGATAGCGGGGGGAAATGAGCAGTTCTTC. As protein: CASSEIAGGNEQFF.

This clone was detected once. The chain uses TRBV3-1 (or the pseudogene TRBV3-2) and TRBJ2-6; 13 positions match TRBD2. There are 19 residues in the CDR3. J was trimmed by 0 bases and V by 1 base; bases with no gene match: 3. In germline, CDR1 is LGHDT, CDR2 YNNKEL (reference sequence). The CDR3 DNA is TGTGCCAGCAGCCAAGTTACTAGCGGGGGGGCCTCTGGGGCCAACGTCCTGACTTTC. It encodes CASSQVTSGGASGANVLTF.

CDR3 sequence reads: CASRGTSGTGELFF. The CDR3 DNA reads TGTGCCAGCAGGGGGACTAGCGGCACCGGGGAGCTGTTTTTT. The chain couples TRBV7-9 to TRBJ2-2; 11 nucleotides line up with TRBD2. The germline V gene has CDR1 SEHNR and CDR2 FQNEAQ (reference sequence). J gave up 4 bases and V 6 bases, and 1 base lay outside the gene matches. This CDR3 has 14 residues.

There are a few counts of this clone. The chain combines TRBV28 with TRBJ2-6, with D uncertain. Germline assignment: CDR1 MDHEN and CDR2 SYDVKM. V was trimmed by 6 bases and J by 4 bases, leaving 13 bases between them. This CDR3 spans 15 amino acids. The chain's CDR3 is CASSSRLVGANVLTF. CDR3 in DNA: TGTGCCAGCAGCAGTCGTTTGGTAGGGGCCAACGTCCTGACTTTC.

The chain recombines TRBV7-3 with TRBJ2-3; a weak D match, TRBD2 (6 bases). CDR3 length: 15 amino acids. CDR1 and CDR2 (germline): SGHTA, FQGTGA. Trimming removed 2 bases from V and 3 bases from J, with 12 bases in between. The CDR3 loop is CASSLRGKGTDTQYF. The CDR3 nucleotides read TGTGCCAGCAGCTTACGGGGGAAAGGTACAGATACGCAGTATTTT.

The V and J genes are TRBV12-3 or TRBV12-4 and TRBJ2-5; no clear D gene. This CDR3 comprises 12 residues. V shed 4 bases and J shed 5 bases, with 8 bases lying between them. The CDR3 DNA sequence: TGTGCCAGCAGTTGGTACAGCGAGACCCAGTACTTC. It is translated as CASSWYSETQYF.

V gene TRBV6-5 combines with J gene TRBJ1-3, with 7 bases identical to TRBD1. CDR3 length equals 15 residues. From germline, CDR1 is MNHEY and CDR2 SVGAGI. V dropped 4 bases and J dropped 2; count of bases not matched to a gene: 5. The chain's CDR3 is CASSSLGGTGNTIYF. For the CDR3, the DNA is TGTGCCAGCAGTTCACTAGGGGGCACTGGAAACACCATATATTTT.

The rearrangement uses TRBV7-9 and TRBJ2-2, with D possibly matching TRBD2 (5 bases). CDR3 length: 17 amino acids. The V and J ends lost 1 base and 2 bases respectively, with 14 bases between them. Germline V gene lookup returns CDR1 SEHNR and CDR2 FQNEAQ (reference sequence). The CDR3 protein is CASSLGGRWRNTGELFF. As DNA, the CDR3 is TGTGCCAGCAGCTTAGGAGGGCGATGGAGAAACACCGGGGAGCTGTTTTTT.

This clone has just one count. This chain connects TRBV20-1 to TRBJ2-1, with D perhaps matching TRBD2 (5 bases). Germline V gene data show CDR1 as DFQATT and CDR2 as SNEGSKA (reference sequence). The CDR3 length is 11 residues. V lost 5 bases and J lost 10, with 12 bases in between. The CDR3 loop is CSAPLGREQFF. In DNA form, the CDR3 reads TGCAGTGCTCCCCTTGGGAGAGAGCAGTTCTTC.

The chain couples TRBV6-5 to TRBJ1-2; the D is unclear. The length of the CDR3 is 13 residues. CDR1 and CDR2 from the germline V gene are MNHEY and SVGAGI. With 7 bases removed from V and 3 bases from J, the gap between germline ends came to 12 bases. The CDR3, as DNA: TGTGCCAGCATCGACGACAACCACTATGGCTACACCTTC. Residues: CASIDDNHYGYTF.

The CDR3 DNA sequence: TGTGCCAGCAGCACTACCATCGTTCAGCCCCAGCATTTT. Amino acids: CASSTTIVQPQHF. V and J are TRBV6-5 and TRBJ1-5; D ambiguous. The CDR3 runs 13 residues. Trimming cost V 6 bases and J 6 bases, with 12 bases left between them. Per germline, CDR1 MNHEY and CDR2 SVGAGI.

The chain links TRBV2 to TRBJ2-2; 9 nucleotides match TRBD2. CDR1 and CDR2 from the germline V gene are SNHLY and FYNNEI. The V gene end was trimmed by 4 bases and the J gene end by 5 bases; junction bases not matched to a gene: 5. The CDR3 extends over 15 amino acids. CDR3 in amino acids: CASSAASGTTGELFF. In nucleotides, the CDR3 is TGTGCCAGCAGTGCGGCTAGCGGGACTACCGGGGAGCTGTTTTTT.

The V gene is TRBV15, the J gene TRBJ2-7; D not resolved. Germline CDR1 LNHNV, CDR2 YYDKDF (reference sequence). V was trimmed by 0 bases and J by 4 bases, leaving 4 bases between them. This CDR3 has 12 residues. The CDR3 spells CATSRDRYEQYF. The DNA for the CDR3 is TGTGCCACCAGCAGAGATCGGTACGAGCAGTACTTC.

This CDR3 is CAISAGLDTQYF. The CDR3 coding sequence is TGTGCCATCAGTGCCGGACTAGATACGCAGTATTTT. V and J are TRBV10-3 and TRBJ2-3, with D tentatively TRBD2 (5 bases). Trimming pared 4 bases from V and 5 bases from J, leaving 7 bases between. Germline V gene sequence: CDR1 ENHRY, CDR2 SYGVKD. The CDR3 sequence is 12 residues long.

This clone has a handful of counts. The genes are TRBV5-1 and TRBJ1-5; 11 bases map to TRBD1. Trimming at V came to 4 bases and at J to 5 bases, leaving 2 bases not matched to a gene. This CDR3 spans 14 amino acids. The germline V gene has CDR1 SGHRS and CDR2 YFSETQ. CDR3 amino acids: CASSVGQGDQPQHF. The CDR3 nucleotides are TGCGCCAGCAGCGTGGGACAGGGGGATCAGCCCCAGCATTTT.

The V and J genes are TRBV6-1 and TRBJ1-1; TRBD1 matches at 7 bases. V lost 2 bases to trimming and J lost 0 bases; unmatched junction nucleotides: 9. Per the germline V gene, CDR1 is MNHNS and CDR2 is SASEGT. The CDR3 spans 17 residues. The CDR3: CASSERGPGGLNTEAFF. The CDR3 bases are TGTGCCAGCAGTGAAAGGGGGCCAGGGGGATTGAACACTGAAGCTTTCTTT.

The V gene is TRBV5-8, the J gene TRBJ2-6; tentatively, D is TRBD1 (5 bases). Germline V gene lookup returns CDR1 SGHTS and CDR2 YDEGEE. The CDR3 contains 17 residues. The ends were cut back, 6 bases at V and 4 bases at J, with 20 bases in the middle. CDR3 nucleotides: TGTGCCAGCAACGACATGACAGTCCGGATCGGGGCCAACGTCCTGACTTTC. Residues: CASNDMTVRIGANVLTF.